This T cell receptor (beta chain) was sequenced for a study of T cells in Graves' hyperthyroidism and ophthalmopathy. In this sample, this clonotype turned up many times. Amplification targeted TCR beta CDR3 regions from RNA transcripts. The HTBI primer set served for first-round RT-PCR of the TCR CDR3. Each CDR3 protein gets one entry after TCRdb re-called the multiplex PCR reads with MiXCR. The repertoire holds roughly 250,000 distinct CDR3 sequences, about 14% seen once, with approximately 12% in the top ten. This CDR3 comprises 14 residues. Trimming cost V 3 bases and J 4 bases; bases outside gene matches: 3.

Source material: blood. This sequence originates from a woman aged 40 to 50 with Graves' hyperthyroidism that later progressed to Graves' ophthalmopathy. This rearrangement joins TRBV12-3 or TRBV12-4 to TRBJ1-1, with 9 bases fitting TRBD1. The CDR3 nucleotides read TGTGCCAGCAGTTTGGGGACAGGGCGCACTGAAGCTTTCTTT. Encoded protein: CASSLGTGRTEAFF.